This T cell receptor beta chain emerged from a study of blood T cell repertoires in COVID-19. Study summary: The United States, Italy and Spain were the sources of the acute and convalescent COVID-19 samples.

V shed 3 bases, J shed 1 base, and the junction held 6 bases outside the gene matches. CDR3 length: 16 amino acids. Germline V gene data show CDR1 as ENHRY and CDR2 as SYGVKD. Methods used by the authors: It was from reference gene primer amplification that nucleated cell counts were estimated. The repertoire was sequenced with immunoSEQ multiplex PCR; TCRdb's copy has only in-frame clones and lacks some. That table supplies the V and J calls and clone size; D and trimming were determined from the DNA. The sample comprises hundreds of thousands of clones, 70% to 90% of which are singletons, and roughly 12% rests with the top ten.

This sequence joins TRBV10-3 and TRBJ1-1; 9 nucleotides align to TRBD1. Material: peripheral blood. This clonotype was sampled from a woman under 30 who had recovered from COVID-19. In DNA form, the CDR3 reads TGTGCCATCAGTGATCAGGACAGGGGAGGGAACACTGAAGCTTTCTTT. Translating it yields CAISDQDRGGNTEAFF.